This is a list of T cell receptor beta chains from one sample in a study of cytotoxic CD8 clonotypes in ibrutinib-treated CLL. TCRdb's copy holds only in-frame clones and misses some; the assay was immunoSEQ multiplex PCR. The sample has 300,000 to 400,000 clones; 67% are singletons. The material was PBMCs, obtained after 36 months of ibrutinib treatment. The receptors were sampled from a human donor with chronic lymphocytic leukemia. Each CDR3 is given with its conserved first and last residue. D genes are given only for firm matches. Clone sizes are given selectively: once, few, many, or a class where the clone is expanded.

j_gene: TRBJ2-7
abundance: -
v_gene: TRBV4-1
d_gene: -
CDR3nt: TGCGCCAGCAGCCCGGGAGACAGGAGCTCCTACGAGCAGTACTTC
CDR3aa: CASSPGDRSSYEQYF

j_gene: TRBJ2-1
abundance: -
v_gene: TRBV7-8
d_gene: TRBD1
CDR3nt: TGTGCCAGCAGCTTAAGACAGGGTCAGTACAATGAGCAGTTCTTC
CDR3aa: CASSLRQGQYNEQFF

j_gene: TRBJ2-7
abundance: -
v_gene: TRBV5-6
d_gene: -
CDR3nt: TGTGCCAGCAGCTCCCCGGCGGCCTACTACGAGCAGTACTTC
CDR3aa: CASSSPAAYYEQYF

j_gene: TRBJ2-1
abundance: -
v_gene: TRBV7-9
d_gene: TRBD2
CDR3nt: TGTGCCAGCAGCTTATTGGCTAGCGGTGGGGATGAGCAGTTCTTC
CDR3aa: CASSLLASGGDEQFF

j_gene: TRBJ2-7
abundance: -
v_gene: TRBV7-9
d_gene: -
CDR3nt: TGTGCCAGCAGCTTAGGGCTCTCGGGCGAGCAGTACTTC
CDR3aa: CASSLGLSGEQYF

j_gene: TRBJ1-4
abundance: -
v_gene: TRBV29-1
d_gene: -
CDR3nt: TGCAGCGTTGTACGGACGGCTAATGAAAAACTGTTTTTT
CDR3aa: CSVVRTANEKLFF

j_gene: TRBJ1-1
abundance: few
v_gene: TRBV2
d_gene: TRBD1
CDR3nt: TGTGCCAGCCCGGACAGGGACGAAGCTTTCTTT
CDR3aa: CASPDRDEAFF

j_gene: TRBJ1-1
abundance: -
v_gene: TRBV15
d_gene: -
CDR3nt: TGTGCCACCAGCAGACCACGCGCGAGGGTGACTGAAGCTTTCTTT
CDR3aa: CATSRPRARVTEAFF

j_gene: TRBJ2-7
abundance: -
v_gene: TRBV7-9
d_gene: -
CDR3nt: TGTGCCAGCAGCTTACCCCCCGTGGCCAGTTACTCCTACGAGCAGTACTTC
CDR3aa: CASSLPPVASYSYEQYF

j_gene: TRBJ2-7
abundance: -
v_gene: TRBV19
d_gene: TRBD1
CDR3nt: TGTGCCAGTAGTATCACAGGGGGTCCTTCCTACGAGCAGTACTTC
CDR3aa: CASSITGGPSYEQYF

j_gene: TRBJ1-6
abundance: -
v_gene: TRBV19
d_gene: -
CDR3nt: TGTGCCAGTAGTAGCTTTGGGGCAGGGAAGAATTCACCCCTCCACTTT
CDR3aa: CASSSFGAGKNSPLHF

j_gene: TRBJ1-2
abundance: -
v_gene: TRBV9
d_gene: -
CDR3nt: TGTGCCAGCAGCGTAGGTGGGGACGAGAACTACTATGGCTACACCTTC
CDR3aa: CASSVGGDENYYGYTF

j_gene: TRBJ1-2
abundance: -
v_gene: TRBV27
d_gene: -
CDR3nt: TGTGCCAGCAGTTTGATAGGGGGTGCATATGGCTACACCTTC
CDR3aa: CASSLIGGAYGYTF

j_gene: TRBJ2-7
abundance: -
v_gene: TRBV15
d_gene: -
CDR3nt: TGTGCCACCAGCCGTGCGGGGAGCTCCTACGAGCAGTACTTC
CDR3aa: CATSRAGSSYEQYF

j_gene: TRBJ1-1
abundance: -
v_gene: TRBV7-6
d_gene: -
CDR3nt: TGTGCCAGCAGCCAGTTTTCCGGCAGTCCCGAAGCTTTCTTT
CDR3aa: CASSQFSGSPEAFF

j_gene: TRBJ2-5
abundance: once
v_gene: TRBV5-8
d_gene: -
CDR3nt: TGTGCCAGCAGCTTAGGTTGGAGGGTCTCAGAGACCCAGTACTTC
CDR3aa: CASSLGWRVSETQYF

j_gene: TRBJ2-7
abundance: -
v_gene: TRBV13
d_gene: -
CDR3nt: TGTGCCAGCAGCTTAGGCTACAGCTCCTACGAGCAGTACTTC
CDR3aa: CASSLGYSSYEQYF

j_gene: TRBJ1-4
abundance: -
v_gene: TRBV6-5
d_gene: -
CDR3nt: TGTGCCAGCCGGAGGACAGTAACTAATGAAAAACTGTTTTTT
CDR3aa: CASRRTVTNEKLFF